This TCR beta chain comes out of a study of CD8+ T cells in alopecia areata. Study-wide points: Having just one nonresponder leaves the connection between baseline CD8+ expansion and response unresolved.

Isolated RNA was reverse transcribed into cDNA used as the sequencing template. Method: immunoSEQ multiplex PCR; TCRdb's copy keeps in-frame clones and lacks some. This sample yields about 90,000 clones, of which 44% are seen a single time; more than 15% belongs to the top ten. The CDR3 has 17 amino acids. Per germline, CDR1 LGHNA and CDR2 YSLEER. V lost 0 bases to trimming and J lost 5 bases, with 17 bases between them. Sample treatment: oral pan-JAK inhibitor, 5-10 mg twice daily. Lesional scalp punch biopsies and peripheral blood were collected from alopecia areata patients. This clone appeared a single time. Its antigen is unknown.

The source was CD8+ T cells sorted from blood, collected at week 24, from a patient treated with tofacitinib. This clonotype was obtained from a human donor with alopecia areata. The V gene is TRBV4-3, the J gene TRBJ2-1, with a possible D match to TRBD1 (6 bases). The DNA of the CDR3 is TGCGCCAGCAGCCAAGATCACGGACAGAGTACTAACAATGAGCAGTTCTTC. Protein product: CASSQDHGQSTNNEQFF.